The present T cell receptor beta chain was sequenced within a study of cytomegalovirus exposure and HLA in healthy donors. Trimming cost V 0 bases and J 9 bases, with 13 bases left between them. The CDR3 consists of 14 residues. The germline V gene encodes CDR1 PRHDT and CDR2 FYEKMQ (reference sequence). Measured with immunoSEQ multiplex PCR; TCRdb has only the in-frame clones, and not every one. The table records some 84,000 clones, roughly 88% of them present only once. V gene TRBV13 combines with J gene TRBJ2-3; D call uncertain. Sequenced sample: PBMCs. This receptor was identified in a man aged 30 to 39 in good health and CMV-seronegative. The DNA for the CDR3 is TGTGCCAGCAGCTTAGGCCTGAGAGGAACAACGCAGTATTTT. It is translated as CASSLGLRGTTQYF.